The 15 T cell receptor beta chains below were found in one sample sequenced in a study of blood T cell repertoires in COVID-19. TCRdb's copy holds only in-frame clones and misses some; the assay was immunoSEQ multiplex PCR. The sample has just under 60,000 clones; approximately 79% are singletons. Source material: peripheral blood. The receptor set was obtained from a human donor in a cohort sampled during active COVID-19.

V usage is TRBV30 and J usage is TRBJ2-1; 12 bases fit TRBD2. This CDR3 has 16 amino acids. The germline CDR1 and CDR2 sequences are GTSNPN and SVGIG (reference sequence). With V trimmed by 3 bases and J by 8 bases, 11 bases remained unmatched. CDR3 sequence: CAWSLGLAGGPDEQFF. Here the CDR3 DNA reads TGTGCCTGGAGCCTGGGTCTAGCGGGAGGGCCCGATGAGCAGTTCTTC.

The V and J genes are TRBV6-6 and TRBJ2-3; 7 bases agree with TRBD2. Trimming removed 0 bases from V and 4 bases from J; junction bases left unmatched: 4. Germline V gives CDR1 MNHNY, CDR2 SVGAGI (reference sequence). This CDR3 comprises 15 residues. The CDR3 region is CASSYSGGRSDTQYF. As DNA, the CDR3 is TGTGCCAGCAGTTACTCGGGCGGGAGATCAGATACGCAGTATTTT.

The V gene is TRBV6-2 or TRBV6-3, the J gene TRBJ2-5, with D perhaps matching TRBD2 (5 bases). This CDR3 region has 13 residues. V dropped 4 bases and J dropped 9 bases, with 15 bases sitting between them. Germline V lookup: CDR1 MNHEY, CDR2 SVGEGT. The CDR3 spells CASSSHDQEAQYF. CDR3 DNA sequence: TGTGCCAGCAGTTCCCACGACCAGGAGGCCCAGTACTTC.

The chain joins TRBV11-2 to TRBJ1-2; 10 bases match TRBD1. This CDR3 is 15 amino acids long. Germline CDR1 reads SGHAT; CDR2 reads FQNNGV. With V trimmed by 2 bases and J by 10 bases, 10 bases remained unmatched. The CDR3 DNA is TGTGCCAGCAGCTTACGGACTAAGACAGGGGGCAACTACACCTTC. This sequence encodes CASSLRTKTGGNYTF.

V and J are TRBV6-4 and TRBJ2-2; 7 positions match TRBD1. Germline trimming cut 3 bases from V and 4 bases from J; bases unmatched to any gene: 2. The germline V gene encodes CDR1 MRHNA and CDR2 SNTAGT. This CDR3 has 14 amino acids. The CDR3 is CASSEAGGTGELFF. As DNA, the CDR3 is TGTGCCAGCAGTGAAGCAGGGGGCACCGGGGAGCTGTTTTTT.

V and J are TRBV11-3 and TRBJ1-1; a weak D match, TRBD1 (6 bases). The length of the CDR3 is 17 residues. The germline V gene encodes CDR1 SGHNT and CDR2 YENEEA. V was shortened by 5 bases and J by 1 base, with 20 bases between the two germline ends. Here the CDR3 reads CASSPTHGQSGNTEAFF. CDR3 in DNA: TGTGCCAGCAGCCCAACACACGGACAGTCAGGGAACACTGAAGCTTTCTTT.

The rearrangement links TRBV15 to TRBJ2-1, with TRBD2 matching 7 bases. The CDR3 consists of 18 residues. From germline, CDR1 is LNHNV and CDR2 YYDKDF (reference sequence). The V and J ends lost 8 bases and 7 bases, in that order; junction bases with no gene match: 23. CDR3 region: CATAPGSGGGYRGNEQFF. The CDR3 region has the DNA TGTGCCACCGCCCCGGGGTCGGGAGGAGGGTACAGAGGGAATGAGCAGTTCTTC.

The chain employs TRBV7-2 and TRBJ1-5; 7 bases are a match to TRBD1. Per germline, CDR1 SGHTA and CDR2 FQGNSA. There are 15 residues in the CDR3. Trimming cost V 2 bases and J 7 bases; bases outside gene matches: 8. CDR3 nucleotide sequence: TGTGCCAGCAGCTTAAGGCACAGGGGAGGACAGCCCCAGCATTTT. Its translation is CASSLRHRGGQPQHF.

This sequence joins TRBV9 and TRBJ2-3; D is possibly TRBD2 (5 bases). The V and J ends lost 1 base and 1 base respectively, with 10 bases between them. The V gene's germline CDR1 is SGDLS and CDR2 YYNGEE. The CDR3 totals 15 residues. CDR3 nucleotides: TGTGCCAGCAGCGTACGGGATTTTCGCACAGATACGCAGTATTTT. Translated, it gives CASSVRDFRTDTQYF.

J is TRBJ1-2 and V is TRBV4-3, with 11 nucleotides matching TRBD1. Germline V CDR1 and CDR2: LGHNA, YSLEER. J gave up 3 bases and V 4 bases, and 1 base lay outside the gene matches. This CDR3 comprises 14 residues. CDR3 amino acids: CASSRTGGDYGYTF. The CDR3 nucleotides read TGCGCCAGCAGCCGGACAGGGGGCGACTATGGCTACACCTTC.

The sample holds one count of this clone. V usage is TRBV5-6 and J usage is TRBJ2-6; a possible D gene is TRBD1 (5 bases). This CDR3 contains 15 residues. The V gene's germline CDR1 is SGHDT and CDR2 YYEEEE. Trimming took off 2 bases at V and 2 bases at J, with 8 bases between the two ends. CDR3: CASSFQGPGANVLTF. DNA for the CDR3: TGTGCCAGCAGCTTTCAGGGCCCTGGGGCCAACGTCCTGACTTTC.

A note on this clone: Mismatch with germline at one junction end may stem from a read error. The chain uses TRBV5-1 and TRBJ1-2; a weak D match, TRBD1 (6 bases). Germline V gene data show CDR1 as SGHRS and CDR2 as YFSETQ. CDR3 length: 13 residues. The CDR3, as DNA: TGCGCCAGCAGTTTGGGACAAGTATTTGGCTACACCTTC. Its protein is CASSLGQVFGYTF.

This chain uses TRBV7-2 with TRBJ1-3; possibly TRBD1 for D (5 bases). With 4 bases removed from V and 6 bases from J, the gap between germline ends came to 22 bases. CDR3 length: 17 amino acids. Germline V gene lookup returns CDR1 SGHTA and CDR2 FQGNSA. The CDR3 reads CASSSPENRKTENTIYF. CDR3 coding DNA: TGTGCCAGCAGCTCCCCCGAAAACAGGAAAACGGAAAACACCATATATTTT.

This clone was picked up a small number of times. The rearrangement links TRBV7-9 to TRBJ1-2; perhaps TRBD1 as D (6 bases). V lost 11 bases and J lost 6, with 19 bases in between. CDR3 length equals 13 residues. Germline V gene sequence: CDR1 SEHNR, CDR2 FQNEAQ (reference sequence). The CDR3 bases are TGTGCCGATCGGTTGGGGGCTAGTGATGGCTACACCTTC. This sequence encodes CADRLGASDGYTF. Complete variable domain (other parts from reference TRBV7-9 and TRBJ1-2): DTGVSQNPRHKITKRGQNVTFRCDPISEHNRLYWYRQTLGQGPEFLTYFQNEAQLEKSRLLSDRFSAERPKGSFSTLEIQRTEQGDSAMYLCADRLGASDGYTFGSGTRLTVV.

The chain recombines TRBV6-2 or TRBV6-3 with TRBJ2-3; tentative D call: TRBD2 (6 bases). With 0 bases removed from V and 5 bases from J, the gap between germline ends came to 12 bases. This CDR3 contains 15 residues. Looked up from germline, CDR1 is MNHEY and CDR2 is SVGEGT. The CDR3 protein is CASSYSMEAGDTQYF. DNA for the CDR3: TGTGCCAGCAGTTACTCGATGGAAGCGGGAGATACGCAGTATTTT.